This T cell receptor (beta chain) was sequenced in a study of blood T cells in healthy people across ages. A second about 7 to 11 cycle PCR used barcoded and J-beta primers. TCRdb re-called the 5' RACE reads through MiXCR, storing one row per CDR3 protein. Here the sample spans hundreds of thousands of distinct CDR3 sequences, about 30% being singletons. The individuals who served as donors were healthy Caucasians living in Russia, aged about 6 to 90. The V and J ends lost 7 bases and 3 bases, in that order; junction bases with no gene match: 8. The CDR3 covers 13 residues. Germline assignment: CDR1 SQVTM and CDR2 ANQGSEA. This clonotype appeared a few times.

The chain uses TRBV29-1 and TRBJ1-1; 7 bases fit TRBD1. This sequence was found in a woman of 80 years or more in good health. The specimen sequenced was blood. The CDR3 protein is CSESQGRDTEAFF. CDR3 nucleotide sequence: TGCAGCGAGTCACAGGGGAGGGACACTGAAGCTTTCTTT.